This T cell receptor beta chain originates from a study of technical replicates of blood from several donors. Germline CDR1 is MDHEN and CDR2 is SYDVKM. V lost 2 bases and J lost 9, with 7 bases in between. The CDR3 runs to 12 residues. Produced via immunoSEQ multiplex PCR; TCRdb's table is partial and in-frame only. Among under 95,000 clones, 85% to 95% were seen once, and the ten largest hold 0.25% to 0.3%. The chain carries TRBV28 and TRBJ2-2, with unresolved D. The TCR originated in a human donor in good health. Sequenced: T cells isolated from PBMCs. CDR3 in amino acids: CASSLPTRELFF. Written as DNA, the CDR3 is TGTGCCAGCAGTTTACCCACACGGGAGCTGTTTTTT.